There are a few counts of the clone carrying this T cell receptor beta chain. This sample was included in a study of blood T cell repertoires in COVID-19. The overall study: COVID-19 samples, acute and convalescent, were from the United States, Italy and Spain.

V lost 3 bases, J lost 5 bases, and 3 bases stayed unmatched. The CDR3 covers 15 residues. CDR1 is MNHEY, CDR2 SMNVEV, per germline (reference sequence). TCRdb keeps only in-frame clones here, not all; method: immunoSEQ multiplex PCR. This table holds about 190,000 clones, 79% found once. The chain carries TRBV27 and TRBJ2-3, with 12 nucleotides matching TRBD2. The receptor comes from a man aged 60-69 years with active or convalescent COVID-19. The sample was peripheral blood. The CDR3 protein is CASSFSSGRVDTQYF. The CDR3 DNA follows: TGTGCCAGCAGTTTCTCTAGCGGGAGGGTAGATACGCAGTATTTT.